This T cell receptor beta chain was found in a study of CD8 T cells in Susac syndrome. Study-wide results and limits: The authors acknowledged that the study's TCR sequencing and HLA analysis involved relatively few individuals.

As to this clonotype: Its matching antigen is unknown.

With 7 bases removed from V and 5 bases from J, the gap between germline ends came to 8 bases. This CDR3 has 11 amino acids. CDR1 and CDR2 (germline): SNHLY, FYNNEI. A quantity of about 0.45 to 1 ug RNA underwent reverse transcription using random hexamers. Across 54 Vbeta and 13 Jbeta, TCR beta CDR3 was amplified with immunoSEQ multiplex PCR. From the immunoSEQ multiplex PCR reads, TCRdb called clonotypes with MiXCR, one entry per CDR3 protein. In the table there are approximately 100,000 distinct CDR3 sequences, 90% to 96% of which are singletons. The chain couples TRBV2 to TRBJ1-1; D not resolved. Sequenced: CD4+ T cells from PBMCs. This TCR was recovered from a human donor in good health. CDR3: CASKYWTEAFF. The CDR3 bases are TGTGCCAGCAAATATTGGACTGAAGCTTTCTTT.